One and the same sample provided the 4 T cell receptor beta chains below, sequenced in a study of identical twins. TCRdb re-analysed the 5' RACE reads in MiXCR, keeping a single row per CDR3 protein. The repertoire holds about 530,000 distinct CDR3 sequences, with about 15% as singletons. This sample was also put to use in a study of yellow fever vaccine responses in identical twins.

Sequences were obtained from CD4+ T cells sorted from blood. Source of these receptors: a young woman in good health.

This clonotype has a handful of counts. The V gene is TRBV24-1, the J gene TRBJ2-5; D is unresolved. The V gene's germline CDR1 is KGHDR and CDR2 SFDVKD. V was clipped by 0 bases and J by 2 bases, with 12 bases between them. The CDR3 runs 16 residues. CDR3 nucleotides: TGTGCCACCAGTGATTTGGGTGCGCAATCTCAAGAGACCCAGTACTTC. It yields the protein CATSDLGAQSQETQYF.

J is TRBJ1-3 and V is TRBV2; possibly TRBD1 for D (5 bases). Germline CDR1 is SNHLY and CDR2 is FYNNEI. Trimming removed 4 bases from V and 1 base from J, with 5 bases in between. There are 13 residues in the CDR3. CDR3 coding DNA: TGTGCCAGCAGTGGGGGGTCTGGAAACACCATATATTTT. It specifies CASSGGSGNTIYF.

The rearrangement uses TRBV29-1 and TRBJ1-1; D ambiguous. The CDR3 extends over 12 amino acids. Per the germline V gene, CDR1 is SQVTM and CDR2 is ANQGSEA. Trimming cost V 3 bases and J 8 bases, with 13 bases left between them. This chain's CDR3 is CSVEDRLEEAFF. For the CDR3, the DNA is TGCAGCGTTGAGGACCGCCTCGAAGAAGCTTTCTTT.

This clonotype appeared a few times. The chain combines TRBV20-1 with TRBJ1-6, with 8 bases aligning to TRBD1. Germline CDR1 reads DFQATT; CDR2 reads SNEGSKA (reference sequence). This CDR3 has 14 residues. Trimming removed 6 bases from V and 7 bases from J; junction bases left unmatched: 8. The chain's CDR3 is CSAARGQGNSPLHF. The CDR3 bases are TGCAGTGCAGCCAGGGGGCAGGGGAATTCACCCCTCCACTTT.